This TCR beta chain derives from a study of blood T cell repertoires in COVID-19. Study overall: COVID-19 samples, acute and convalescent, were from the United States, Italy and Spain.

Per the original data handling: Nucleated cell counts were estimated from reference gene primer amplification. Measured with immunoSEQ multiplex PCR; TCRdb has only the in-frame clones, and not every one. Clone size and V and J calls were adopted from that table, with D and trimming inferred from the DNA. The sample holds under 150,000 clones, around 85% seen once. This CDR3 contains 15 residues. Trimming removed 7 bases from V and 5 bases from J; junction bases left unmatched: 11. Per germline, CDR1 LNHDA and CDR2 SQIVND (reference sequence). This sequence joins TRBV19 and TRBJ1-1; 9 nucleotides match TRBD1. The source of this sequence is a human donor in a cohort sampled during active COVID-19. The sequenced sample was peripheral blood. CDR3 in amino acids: CASMDRGLSVTEAFF. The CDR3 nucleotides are TGTGCCAGTATGGACAGGGGTCTTTCGGTTACTGAAGCTTTCTTT.